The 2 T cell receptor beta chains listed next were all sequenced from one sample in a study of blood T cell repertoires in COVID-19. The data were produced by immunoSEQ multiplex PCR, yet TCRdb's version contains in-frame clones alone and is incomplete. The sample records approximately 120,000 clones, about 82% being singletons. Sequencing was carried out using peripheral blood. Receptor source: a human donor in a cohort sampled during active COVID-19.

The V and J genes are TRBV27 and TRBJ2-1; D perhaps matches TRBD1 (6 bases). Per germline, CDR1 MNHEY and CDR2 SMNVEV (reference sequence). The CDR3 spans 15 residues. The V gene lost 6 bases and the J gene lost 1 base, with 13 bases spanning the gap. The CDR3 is CASSPKQGSYNEQFF. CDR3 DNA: TGTGCCAGCAGCCCTAAGCAGGGGTCCTACAATGAGCAGTTCTTC.

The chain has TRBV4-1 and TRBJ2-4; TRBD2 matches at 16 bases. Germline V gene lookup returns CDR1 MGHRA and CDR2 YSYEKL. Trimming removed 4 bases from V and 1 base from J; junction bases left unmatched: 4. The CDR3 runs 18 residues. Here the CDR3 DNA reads TGCGCCAGCAGCCCGGGACTAGCGGGAGGGAGGGCCAAAAACATTCAGTACTTC. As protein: CASSPGLAGGRAKNIQYF.